This T cell receptor beta chain stems from a study of cytomegalovirus exposure and HLA in healthy donors (dated by TCRdb to 2016 to 2017). Study-wide context: An earlier analysis of roughly 500 of the donors reported 250 to 300 Gb of sequence data and around 110 million unique TCR beta sequences from about 180 million T cells. To study patterns of TCR occurrence, a later analysis re-analyzed previously published TCR beta repertoires from 666 donors and added high-resolution HLA genotyping. The number of typed donors differed by locus: roughly 620-630 for A, B, C, DRB1 and DQB1; some 540 for DQA1; some 610 for DPA1; and about 470 for DPB1. Donor age, sex, ethnicity and CMV serostatus were compiled together with the repertoire data. An earlier analysis of 450 to 750 of the donors used high-throughput TCR beta sequencing to judge whether each TCR beta V gene segment behaved as functional or pseudogenic. Besides the first cohort of approximately 710 subjects, a separate validation cohort made up of 90 to 150 different subjects was used. High-throughput TCR immunosequencing, statistical association of individual TCRs with disease status, and machine learning were combined to predict cytomegalovirus infection status. The study used immunosequencing to profile the T cell repertoires of 670 or so subjects and linked those repertoires to cytomegalovirus serostatus. All discovery cohort repertoires had been generated on a single sequencing platform. On average, around 230,000 unique TCR beta nucleotide sequences were sequenced per donor among roughly 430 genotyped donors of the cohort, with roughly 20% of those sequences being non-productive. Of the approximately 370 genotyped donors, roughly 76% were placed in the genetic ancestry cluster associated with self-reported Caucasian donors. The study aimed to test whether signatures of past pathogen exposure could be identified by cataloging public T cell receptors. Several DR-DQ haplotypes were treated as single units for association and clustering because of strong linkage in the cohort. The later analysis used no new phenotypic data to find candidate immune exposures, relying instead on TCR beta sequences and their occurrence across donors. HLA typing included class I and class II loci at four-digit resolution. In a later genetic analysis, genome-wide SNP genotypes for about 60% of the 666 donors were used, and that subset was treated as a discovery cohort. Approximately 310 gigabases of sequencing data and around 87 million unique TCR sequences were included in an early release covering around 600 HLA-typed donors. Points the paper makes about the study in general: Only TCR beta chains were sequenced in this cohort, and the absence of alpha or paired-chain data limited detectable features. V-gene and J-gene trimming of TCR beta chains was associated with a missense DCLRE1C variant in a later genetic analysis, and the association was replicated in an independent cohort. A later analysis associated about 17,000 TCR beta sequences with specific HLA alleles at a false discovery rate of 0.05. Because counts were too low, about 18 rarely observed V segments, including chromosome 9 orphons, were excluded from the earlier analysis of around 590 of the donors. CMV serostatus was the only immune exposure information available for the cohort. In both the original and validation cohorts, the classifier was reported to diagnose cytomegalovirus status with high specificity and sensitivity. In a later analysis, most CMV-associated TCR beta chains were found to appear HLA-restricted, with HLA associations seemingly driven largely by CMV exposure. HLA typing was unavailable for some donors at each locus, so association tests used only the typed subset. A later analysis found that TCR association rates varied across HLA loci, with DRB1 alleles showing the most associated TCRs and HLA-C alleles the fewest. According to the authors, the approach could potentially be generalized to other disease states and immunological phenotypes. Three of the identified cytomegalovirus-associated TCR beta chains were confirmed in vitro to be specific for cytomegalovirus antigens. Compared with the 666-donor mean, donors in an Asian-associated ancestry cluster had fewer N-insertions in productive TCRs, according to a later genetic analysis. Most TCR sequences were seen in very few donors, while some public TCRs were found in many individuals. Some IMGT-functional V segments, including TRBV6-2 and TRBV6-3, could not be told apart with the 87-base-pair reads, so those segments were excluded. When HLA alleles, especially DR and DQ, strongly co-occurred, TCR associations were difficult to assign to individual alleles. A cluster of highly shared sequence variants was judged likely to be a technical artifact of the sequencing pipeline. A total of 150 or so TCR beta chains were listed by the study as associated with cytomegalovirus. Sequencing depth was assumed to be roughly uniform across donors in the presence/absence analyses, though that assumption may not hold. According to a later analysis, parvovirus B19, influenza, CMV and Epstein-Barr virus appeared linked to several top co-occurrence clusters. Linkage disequilibrium might explain the correlated functional status among segregating V segments, but an unknown experimental factor could not be excluded. A later analysis found that HLA-associated TCR beta chains were more clonally expanded and had lower generation probabilities than equally common non-associated chains. A further reported finding was that TCR beta sequences accurately predicted the HLA-A and HLA-B alleles for most subjects in the first cohort. In an earlier analysis of more than 500 of the donors, most TCR beta V segments appeared in productive rearrangements about 87% or about 30% of the time, broadly matching IMGT annotations.

The cohort was made up of 500 to 850 healthy bone marrow donors. At the time of sampling, all cohort members were nominally healthy, though unrecorded immune exposures were likely present. The donor was CMV seropositive and was included in the group of 270 or so seropositive cohort members. Every donor gave a peripheral blood sample, and the peripheral blood mononuclear cells from that sample were used for TCR beta sequencing. The Qiagen DNeasy Blood Extraction Kit was used to extract genomic DNA from the blood cell samples. Preparation of the library involved the immunoSEQ multiplex PCR assay. For the multiplex PCR, a mixture combining 60 forward primers for TCR Vbeta segments and 13 reverse primers for TCR Jbeta segments was used. Amplification of the CDR3 region of rearranged TCR beta genes was performed with a multiplex PCR assay on genomic DNA. Amplified TCR beta libraries were sequenced as 87-base-pair reads on the Illumina HiSeq System. The study's own analysis went as follows. Across the 500 to 850 repertoires, a later analysis counted tens of millions of unique TCR beta chains, roughly 11 million of which were shared by at least two donors. A nearest-neighbor algorithm error-corrected the raw reads and collapsed the reads into unique sequences, merging closely related sequences to remove PCR and sequencing errors. To assign V, D and J gene segments, CDR3 sequences were aligned to IMGT reference sequences. Each retained sequence needed at least a six-nucleotide match to both a V gene segment and a J gene segment. A rearrangement counted as productive if the CDR3 had no stop codons and remained in frame with V and J, and every other rearrangement counted as non-productive. CDR3 was defined according to IMGT convention as the region running from the second conserved V-encoded cysteine to the conserved J-encoded phenylalanine. The earlier analysis of about 590 of the donors excluded sequences that lacked an unambiguous match to a single V gene segment. An earlier analysis of roughly 590 of the donors called V segments functional above 56.7% productive rearrangements and segregating when the between-donor standard deviation exceeded 5%. To diagnose cytomegalovirus status from the catalog of TCR beta chain sequences, a statistical classification framework was built. In a later analysis, TCR nucleotide sequences were compared against IMGT/GENE-DB human TR gene sequences so that V and J genes could be assigned. Using the TCRdist pipeline, a later analysis assigned CDR3 sequences along with most-parsimonious VDJ recombination scenarios. In a later analysis, every TCR beta chain was defined by the combination of its CDR3 amino acid sequence and its V-gene family, and reads without a unique V-gene family were dropped. A later analysis removed 550 to 650 highly shared, low-generation-probability nucleotide sequences to deal with suspected cross-contamination and a sequencing artifact. In a later analysis, a clonal expansion index for each public chain was calculated from normalized within-repertoire ranks of inferred template counts. Generation probabilities in a later analysis came from a VDJ recombination model fitted to out-of-frame rearrangements, and those results were checked against IGoR. In a later analysis, TCR-TCR, TCR-HLA and TCR-CMV co-occurrence was scored with hypergeometric tests, and a repertoire-size bias correction was applied to TCR pairs. In a later analysis, false discovery rates were estimated by permuting HLA or CMV assignments 20 times. In a later analysis, co-occurring TCRs were grouped using DBSCAN, with TCRdist sequence similarity added in when clustering inside HLA-allele-positive subsets. Co-occurrence clustering excluded repertoires with fewer than 30,000 or more than 120,000 public chains, plus five with anomalous nucleotide sharing. The table was pulled from immuneACCESS by TCRdb, which kept in-frame rearrangements only. Such tables lose some clones; where checked, under half of the loss comes from unresolved V genes, and the rest has no known cause. D and trimming come from the DNA, and the V and J calls and clone size come from that table. The sample contains about 130,000 clones, 74% of them found a single time. The ten largest clones take up around 4.5% of the sample.

Concerning this clone itself: Its target antigen remains unknown. Base-call qualities are not available, and no considerably larger clone is one nucleotide away.

Measured from the cysteine to the phenylalanine, the CDR3 is 15 residues long. CDR3 DNA is the only sequence kept; it has 45 bases, read in frame from the first base. The CDR1 and CDR2 encoded by the germline V gene are SGHAT and FQNNGV. At the junction V is shortened by 5 bases and J by 1 base, with 14 bases in between. This TCR came from a man younger than 35 in good health and CMV-seropositive. The sample consisted of PBMCs. The sequence links TRBV11-2 to TRBJ2-5; TRBD2 could be the D gene, as 5 bases match. DNA sequence: TGTGCCAGCAGCCGAGGGCTTGGCAGCCAAGAGACCCAGTACTTC. This encodes CASSRGLGSQETQYF.